The 3 T cell receptor beta chains below were found in one sample sequenced in a study of cytomegalovirus exposure and HLA in healthy donors. Vbeta (60) and Jbeta (13) primers were used in the PCR. TCRdb keeps only in-frame clones here, not all; method: immunoSEQ multiplex PCR. The sample holds over 95,000 clones, 70% to 80% seen once. What was sequenced was PBMCs. The source is a female donor in good health and CMV-seronegative.

The rearrangement joins TRBV2 to TRBJ1-1, with a weak D call TRBD1 (6 bases). The V end was cut by 6 bases, the J end by 5 bases, with 25 bases between. The CDR3 contains 17 residues. Germline V gene data show CDR1 as SNHLY and CDR2 as FYNNEI. CDR3 coding DNA: TGTGCCAGCAGCCGGACAGCCCTTCATTCTCAGGGGACTGAAGCTTTCTTT. It specifies CASSRTALHSQGTEAFF.

The chain couples TRBV19 to TRBJ2-5; 8 bases align to TRBD2. The V segment lost 11 bases and the J segment 2 bases; nucleotides outside the gene matches: 10. The V gene's germline CDR1 is LNHDA and CDR2 SQIVND (reference sequence). The CDR3 is made up of 14 amino acids. The CDR3 sequence is CAANGGAGQETQYF. CDR3 sequence (DNA): TGTGCCGCCAACGGGGGGGCGGGGCAAGAGACCCAGTACTTC.

Comment on this clone: At the DNA level, this CDR3 is encoded by other sequences in the same sample as well. CDR3 sequence (DNA): TGTGCCAGCAGCTTGTCAGGAAATCAGCCCCAGCATTTT. Translating gives CASSLSGNQPQHF. The chain recombines TRBV5-6 with TRBJ1-5; D not certain. The CDR3 loop spans 13 amino acids. CDR1 SGHDT and CDR2 YYEEEE come from the germline V gene. Trimming pared 1 base from V and 4 bases from J, leaving 6 bases between.